The 14 T cell receptor beta chains below all came from one sample that was sequenced in a study of blood T cell repertoires in COVID-19. Data came from immunoSEQ multiplex PCR; TCRdb stores just in-frame clones and leaves some out. Here the sample spans approximately 150,000 clones, 75% to 90% being singletons. Source material: PBMCs or T cells enriched from blood (not recorded which). Receptor source: a man between 65 and 85 years old who had been exposed to COVID-19.

The V call is TRBV9, the J call TRBJ1-2; unclear D gene. The CDR3 covers 15 residues. Trimming stripped 4 bases from V and 5 bases from J, with 18 bases between. Germline V gene lookup returns CDR1 SGDLS and CDR2 YYNGEE. The CDR3: CASSTSHSGFYGYTF. CDR3 nucleotides: TGTGCCAGCAGCACCTCCCACAGTGGATTTTATGGCTACACCTTC.

The rearrangement joins TRBV29-1 to TRBJ1-1; D is perhaps TRBD1 (6 bases). The germline V gene has CDR1 SQVTM and CDR2 ANQGSEA. This CDR3 region has 12 residues. The V end was cut by 6 bases, the J end by 4 bases, with 12 bases between. CDR3 sequence reads: CSVRHRVTEAFF. The CDR3 nucleotides read TGCAGCGTCCGCCACAGGGTCACTGAAGCTTTCTTT.

This clone occurred a few times. V is TRBV30 and J is TRBJ1-3; possibly TRBD1 for D (5 bases). This CDR3 has 13 residues. V was shortened by 8 bases and J by 4 bases, with 15 bases between the two germline ends. Germline assignment: CDR1 GTSNPN and CDR2 SVGIG (reference sequence). The CDR3: CAGFQGGGNTIYF. For the CDR3, the DNA is TGTGCCGGATTTCAGGGAGGGGGAAACACCATATATTTT.

The rearrangement uses TRBV6-5 and TRBJ2-4, with TRBD2 identical over 7 bases. From germline, CDR1 is MNHEY and CDR2 SVGAGI. V shed 4 bases, J shed 4 bases, and the junction held 7 bases outside the gene matches. The CDR3 has 15 amino acids. The CDR3 DNA sequence: TGTGCCAGCAGTTTCCGACTAGCCGATAAAAACATTCAGTACTTC. This gives the protein CASSFRLADKNIQYF.

The chain couples TRBV15 to TRBJ2-7; TRBD2 agrees at 8 bases. V gave up 1 base and J gave up 5 bases; unmatched junction bases: 4. The CDR3 runs to 14 residues. Germline V gene data show CDR1 as LNHNV and CDR2 as YYDKDF (reference sequence). CDR3: CATSRAGGFNEQYF. CDR3 DNA: TGTGCCACCAGCAGAGCGGGAGGGTTTAACGAGCAGTACTTC. The full variable domain, its missing parts supplied by reference TRBV15 and TRBJ2-7, is DAMVIQNPRYQVTQFGKPVTLSCSQTLNHNVMYWYQQKSSQAPKLLFHYYDKDFNNEADTPDNFQSRRPNTSFCFLDIRSPGLGDTAMYLCATSRAGGFNEQYFGPGTRLTVT.

This chain connects TRBV28 to TRBJ1-1; D possibly corresponds to TRBD1 (6 bases). In germline, CDR1 is MDHEN, CDR2 SYDVKM. This CDR3 is built from 14 residues. V was clipped by 4 bases and J by 1 base, with 10 bases between them. The CDR3 loop is CASSSLQGNTEAFF. CDR3 DNA sequence: TGTGCCAGCAGTTCCTTACAGGGGAACACTGAAGCTTTCTTT.

V and J are TRBV27 and TRBJ1-4; D is unresolved. This CDR3 comprises 16 residues. CDR1 and CDR2 (germline): MNHEY, SMNVEV (reference sequence). Trimming took off 5 bases at V and 3 bases at J, with 16 bases between the two ends. The CDR3 region is CASSPTPPFSNEKLFF. The CDR3 coding sequence is TGTGCCAGCAGTCCTACCCCTCCTTTCTCTAATGAAAAACTGTTTTTT.

The CDR3 DNA reads as TGTGCCAGCAGCCCTACTAGCGGGGCCACAGATACGCAGTATTTT. Its protein product is CASSPTSGATDTQYF. This chain joins TRBV28 and TRBJ2-3, with 10 bases that match TRBD2. Germline CDR1 and CDR2: MDHEN and SYDVKM. The V gene end was trimmed by 6 bases and the J gene end by 2 bases; junction bases not matched to a gene: 5. The CDR3 covers 15 residues.

This chain joins TRBV15 and TRBJ2-7; 8 nucleotides align to TRBD1. The germline CDR1 and CDR2 sequences are LNHNV and YYDKDF (reference sequence). The CDR3 is 14 residues long. The V and J ends lost 5 bases and 3 bases, in that order; junction bases with no gene match: 6. In nucleotides, the CDR3 is TGTGCCACCAGCCCCGACAGGGGACTCTACGAGCAGTACTTC. Its protein is CATSPDRGLYEQYF.

V usage is TRBV27 and J usage is TRBJ2-7, with 9 bases aligning to TRBD1. Trimming took 3 bases from V and 3 from J; bases not matched to a gene: 6. Germline CDR1 reads MNHEY; CDR2 reads SMNVEV (reference sequence). The CDR3 length is 15 residues. The DNA for the CDR3 is TGTGCCAGCAGTTTTGGGACAGGGCCCGACTACGAGCAGTACTTC. Protein product: CASSFGTGPDYEQYF.

The chain combines TRBV5-6 with TRBJ2-1; 8 nucleotides agree with TRBD2. This CDR3 region has 17 residues. CDR1 SGHDT and CDR2 YYEEEE come from the germline V gene. J was trimmed by 5 bases and V by 1 base; bases with no gene match: 11. The CDR3 DNA reads TGTGCCAGCAGCTTGTTCGGACTAGCAGCTGAGGACAATGAGCAGTTCTTC. It yields the protein CASSLFGLAAEDNEQFF.

This clone was observed many times. The chain combines TRBV28 with TRBJ2-4; 9 bases map to TRBD1. In germline, CDR1 is MDHEN, CDR2 SYDVKM. This CDR3 is built from 14 residues. With 5 bases clipped from V and 5 bases from J, the junction kept 4 bases outside the gene matches. For the CDR3, the DNA is TGTGCCAGCAGTACGACAGGGGGTCAAAACATTCAGTACTTC. It specifies CASSTTGGQNIQYF.

This clone was counted a single time. This chain connects TRBV3-1 (or the pseudogene TRBV3-2) to TRBJ2-1; TRBD2 matches 7 bases. The germline gives CDR1 LGHDT, CDR2 YNNKEL (reference sequence). Trimming cost V 1 base and J 12 bases; bases outside gene matches: 12. The CDR3 has 15 residues. CDR3 residues: CASSQAHLAERMQFF. The CDR3 bases are TGTGCCAGCAGCCAAGCACACCTAGCGGAGAGGATGCAGTTCTTC.

V usage is TRBV6-5 and J usage is TRBJ2-2; D is ambiguous. V lost 4 bases, J lost 2 bases, and 11 bases lay in between. The length of the CDR3 is 15 residues. Germline CDR1 is MNHEY and CDR2 is SVGAGI. CDR3 amino acids: CASSFYLINTGELFF. The CDR3 coding sequence is TGTGCCAGCAGTTTCTATTTAATAAACACCGGGGAGCTGTTTTTT.